Reported below is one T cell receptor (beta chain). Antigen unknown. The sample is drawn from a study of CD8 T cell repertoires and HIV-1 epitope variants. CDR3 length equals 15 residues. From germline, CDR1 is LNHNV and CDR2 YYDKDF (reference sequence). With 0 bases removed from V and 1 base from J, the gap between germline ends came to 9 bases. The table came from immunoSEQ multiplex PCR; TCRdb's copy has only in-frame clones and leaves some out. This table has 2,500 to 3,500 clones, approximately 69% appearing once. This rearrangement joins TRBV15 to TRBJ1-1, with D tentatively TRBD1 (5 bases). The sequenced material came from cultured CD8+ T cells derived from PBMCs. The clonotype comes from a male donor with HIV. The CDR3 nucleotides are TGTGCCACCAGCAGAGATCGGGGCGAGAACACTGAAGCTTTCTTT. Translation: CATSRDRGENTEAFF.